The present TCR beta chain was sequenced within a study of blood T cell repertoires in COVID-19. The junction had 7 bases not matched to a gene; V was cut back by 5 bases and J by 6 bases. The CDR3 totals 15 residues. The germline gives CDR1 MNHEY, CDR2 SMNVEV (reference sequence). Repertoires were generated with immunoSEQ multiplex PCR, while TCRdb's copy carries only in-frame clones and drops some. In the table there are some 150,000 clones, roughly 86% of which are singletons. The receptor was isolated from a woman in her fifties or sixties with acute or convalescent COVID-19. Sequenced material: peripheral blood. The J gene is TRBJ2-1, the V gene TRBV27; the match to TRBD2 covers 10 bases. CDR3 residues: CASSAGASGGNEQFF. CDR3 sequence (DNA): TGTGCCAGCAGTGCCGGGGCTAGCGGGGGCAATGAGCAGTTCTTC.